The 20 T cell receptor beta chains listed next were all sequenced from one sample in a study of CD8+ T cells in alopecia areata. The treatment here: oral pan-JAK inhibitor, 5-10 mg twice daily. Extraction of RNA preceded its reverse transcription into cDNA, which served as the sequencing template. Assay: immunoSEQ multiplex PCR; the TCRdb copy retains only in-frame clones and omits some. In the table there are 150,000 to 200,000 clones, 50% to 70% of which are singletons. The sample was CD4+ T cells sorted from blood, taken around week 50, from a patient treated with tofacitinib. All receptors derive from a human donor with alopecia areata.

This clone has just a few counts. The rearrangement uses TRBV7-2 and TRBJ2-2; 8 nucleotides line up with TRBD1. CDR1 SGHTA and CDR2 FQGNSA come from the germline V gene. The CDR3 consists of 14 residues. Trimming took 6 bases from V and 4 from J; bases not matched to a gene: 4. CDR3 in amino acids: CASRLDRATGELFF. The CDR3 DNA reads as TGTGCCAGCAGATTGGACAGGGCCACCGGGGAGCTGTTTTTT.

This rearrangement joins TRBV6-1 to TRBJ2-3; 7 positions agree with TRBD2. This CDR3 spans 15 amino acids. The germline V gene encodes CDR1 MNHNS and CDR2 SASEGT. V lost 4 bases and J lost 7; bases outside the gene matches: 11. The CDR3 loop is CASSAKSGDPNTQYF. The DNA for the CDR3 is TGTGCCAGCAGTGCGAAAAGCGGGGACCCCAATACGCAGTATTTT.

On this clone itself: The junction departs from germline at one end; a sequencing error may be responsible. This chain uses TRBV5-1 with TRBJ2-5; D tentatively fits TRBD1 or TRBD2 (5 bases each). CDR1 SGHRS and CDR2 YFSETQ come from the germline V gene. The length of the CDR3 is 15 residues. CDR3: CASSLGWDGQEAQYF. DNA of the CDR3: TGCGCCAGCAGCTTGGGCTGGGACGGACAAGAGGCCCAGTACTTC.

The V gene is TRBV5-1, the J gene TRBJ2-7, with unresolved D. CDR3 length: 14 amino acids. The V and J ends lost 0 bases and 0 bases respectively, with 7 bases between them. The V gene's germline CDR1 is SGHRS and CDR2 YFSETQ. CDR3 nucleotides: TGCGCCAGCAGCTTGGATATCGCCTCCTACGAGCAGTACTTC. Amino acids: CASSLDIASYEQYF.

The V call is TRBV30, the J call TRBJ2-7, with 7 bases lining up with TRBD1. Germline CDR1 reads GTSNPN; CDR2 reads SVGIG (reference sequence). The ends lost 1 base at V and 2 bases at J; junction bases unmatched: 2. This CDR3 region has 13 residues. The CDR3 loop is CAWSEQGPYEQYF. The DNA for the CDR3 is TGTGCCTGGAGTGAACAGGGGCCCTACGAGCAGTACTTC.

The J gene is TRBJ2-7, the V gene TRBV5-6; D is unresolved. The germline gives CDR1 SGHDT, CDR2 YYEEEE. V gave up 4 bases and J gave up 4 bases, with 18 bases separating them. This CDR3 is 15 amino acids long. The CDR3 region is CASSKQPLWDYEQYF. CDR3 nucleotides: TGTGCCAGCAGCAAACAGCCATTATGGGATTACGAGCAGTACTTC.

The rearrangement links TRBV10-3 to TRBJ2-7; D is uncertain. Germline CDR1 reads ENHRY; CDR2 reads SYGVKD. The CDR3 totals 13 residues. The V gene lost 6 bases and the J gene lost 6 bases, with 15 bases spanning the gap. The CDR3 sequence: CAISPYTDGEQYF. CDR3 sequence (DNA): TGTGCCATCAGCCCTTATACAGATGGCGAGCAGTACTTC.

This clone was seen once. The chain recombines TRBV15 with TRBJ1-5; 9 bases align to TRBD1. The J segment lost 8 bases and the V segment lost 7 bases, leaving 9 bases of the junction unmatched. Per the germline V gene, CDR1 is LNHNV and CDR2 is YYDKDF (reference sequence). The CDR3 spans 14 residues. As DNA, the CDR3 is TGTGCCACCAAGAAAGGGACAGGGTTTGAGCCCCAGCATTTT. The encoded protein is CATKKGTGFEPQHF.

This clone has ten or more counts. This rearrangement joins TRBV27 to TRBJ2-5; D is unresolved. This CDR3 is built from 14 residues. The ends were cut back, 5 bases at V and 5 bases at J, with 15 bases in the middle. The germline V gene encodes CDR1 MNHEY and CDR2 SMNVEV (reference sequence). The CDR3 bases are TGTGCCAGCAGTCCCCGGGCCGGAGTGGAGACCCAGTACTTC. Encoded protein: CASSPRAGVETQYF.

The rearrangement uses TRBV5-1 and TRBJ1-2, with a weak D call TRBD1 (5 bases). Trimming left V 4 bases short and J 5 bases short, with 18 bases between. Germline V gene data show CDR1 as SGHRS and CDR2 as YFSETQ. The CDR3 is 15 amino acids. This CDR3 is CASSAGTQGLYGYTF. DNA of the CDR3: TGCGCCAGCAGCGCCGGGACCCAAGGACTTTATGGCTACACCTTC.

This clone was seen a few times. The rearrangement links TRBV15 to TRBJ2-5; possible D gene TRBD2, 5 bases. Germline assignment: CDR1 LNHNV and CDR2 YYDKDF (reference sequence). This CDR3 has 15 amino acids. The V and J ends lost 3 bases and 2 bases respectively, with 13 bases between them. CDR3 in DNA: TGTGCCACCAGCAGGGCCCTGGACTTACAAGAGACCCAGTACTTC. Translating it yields CATSRALDLQETQYF.

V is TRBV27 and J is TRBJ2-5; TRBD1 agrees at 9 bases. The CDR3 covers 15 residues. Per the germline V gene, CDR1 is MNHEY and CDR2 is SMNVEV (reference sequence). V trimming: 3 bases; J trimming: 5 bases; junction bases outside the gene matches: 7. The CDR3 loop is CASSLGQGGYETQYF. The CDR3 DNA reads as TGTGCCAGCAGTTTGGGACAGGGCGGTTACGAGACCCAGTACTTC.

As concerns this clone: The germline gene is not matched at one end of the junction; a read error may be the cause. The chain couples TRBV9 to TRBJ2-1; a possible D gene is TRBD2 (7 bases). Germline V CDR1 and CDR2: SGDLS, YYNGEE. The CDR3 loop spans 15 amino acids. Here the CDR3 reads CASSVGGPSSNEQFF. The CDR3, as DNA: TGTGCCAGCAGCGTGGGGGGGCCGTCCTCCAATGAGCAGTTCTTC. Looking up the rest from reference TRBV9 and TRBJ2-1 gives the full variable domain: DSGVTQTPKHLITATGQRVTLRCSPRSGDLSVYWYQQSLDQGLQFLIQYYNGEERAKGNILERFSAQQFPDLHSELNLSSLELGDSALYFCASSVGGPSSNEQFFGPGTRLTVL.

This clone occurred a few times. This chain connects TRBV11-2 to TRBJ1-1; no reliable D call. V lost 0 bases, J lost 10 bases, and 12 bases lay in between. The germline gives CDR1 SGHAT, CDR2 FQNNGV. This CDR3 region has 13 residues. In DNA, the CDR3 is TGTGCCAGCAGCTTAGATGGGAACGTAGGAGCTTTCTTT. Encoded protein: CASSLDGNVGAFF.

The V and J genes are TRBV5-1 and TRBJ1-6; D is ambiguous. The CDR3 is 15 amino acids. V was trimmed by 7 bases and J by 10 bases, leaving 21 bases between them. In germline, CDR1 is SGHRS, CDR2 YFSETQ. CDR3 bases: TGCGCCAGCGGATACTCAGGAGGTGGAGAATCACCCCTCCACTTT. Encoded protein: CASGYSGGGESPLHF.

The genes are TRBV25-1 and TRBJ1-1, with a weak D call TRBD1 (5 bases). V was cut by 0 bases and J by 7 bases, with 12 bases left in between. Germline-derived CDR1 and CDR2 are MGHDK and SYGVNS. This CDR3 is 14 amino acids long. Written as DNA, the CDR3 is TGTGCCAGCAGTGAATACGTCCAGGGCGGTGAAGCTTTCTTT. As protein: CASSEYVQGGEAFF.

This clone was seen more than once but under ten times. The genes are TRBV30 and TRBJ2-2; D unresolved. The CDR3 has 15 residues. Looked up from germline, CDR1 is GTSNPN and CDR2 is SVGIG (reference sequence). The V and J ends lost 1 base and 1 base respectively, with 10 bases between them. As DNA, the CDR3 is TGTGCCTGGAGTGCGGTGAGCCTGAACACCGGGGAGCTGTTTTTT. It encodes CAWSAVSLNTGELFF.

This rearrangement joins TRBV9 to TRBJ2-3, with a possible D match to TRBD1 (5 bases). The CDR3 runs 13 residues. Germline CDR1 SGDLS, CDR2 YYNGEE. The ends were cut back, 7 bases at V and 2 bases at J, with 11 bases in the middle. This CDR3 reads CASAVRDTDTQYF. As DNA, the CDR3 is TGTGCCAGCGCCGTCAGGGACACAGATACGCAGTATTTT. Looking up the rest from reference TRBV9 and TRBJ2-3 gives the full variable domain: DSGVTQTPKHLITATGQRVTLRCSPRSGDLSVYWYQQSLDQGLQFLIQYYNGEERAKGNILERFSAQQFPDLHSELNLSSLELGDSALYFCASAVRDTDTQYFGPGTRLTVL.

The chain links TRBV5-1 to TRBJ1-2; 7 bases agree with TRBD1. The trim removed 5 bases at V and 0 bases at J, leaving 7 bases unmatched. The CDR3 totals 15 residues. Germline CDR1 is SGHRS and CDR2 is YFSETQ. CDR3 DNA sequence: TGCGCCAGCAGTACCACCGGGACAGCTAACTATGGCTACACCTTC. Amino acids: CASSTTGTANYGYTF. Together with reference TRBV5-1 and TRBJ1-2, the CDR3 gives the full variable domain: KAGVTQTPRYLIKTRGQQVTLSCSPISGHRSVSWYQQTPGQGLQFLFEYFSETQRNKGNFPGRFSGRQFSNSRSEMNVSTLELGDSALYLCASSTTGTANYGYTFGSGTRLTVV.

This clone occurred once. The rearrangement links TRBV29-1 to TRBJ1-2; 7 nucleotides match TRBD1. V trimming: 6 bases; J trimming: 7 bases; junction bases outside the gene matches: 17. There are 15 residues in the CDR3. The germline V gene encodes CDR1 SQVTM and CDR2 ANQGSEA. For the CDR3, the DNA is TGCAGCGTCCCTCCTCAGGGGGGCGTGTTGGTTGGCTACACCTTC. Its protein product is CSVPPQGGVLVGYTF.